These T cell receptor beta chains were read from a single sample in a study of blood T cell repertoires in COVID-19. Generated by immunoSEQ multiplex PCR, the TCRdb table keeps only in-frame clones and is missing some. The sample has 250,000 to 300,000 clones, around 85% seen once. Sequenced: peripheral blood. The origin of the receptors is a man aged 50-60 years with active or convalescent COVID-19. Each CDR3 is given with its conserved first and last residue. Fields, in order: clone size, V gene, J gene, D gene, CDR3 protein, CDR3 DNA. The D gene is left open where the match is weak. Some rows have no size entry. The others give once, few or many, or a class for an expanded clone.

clone_size: .; v_call: TRBV12-3/TRBV12-4; j_call: TRBJ1-3; d_call: .; cdr3_aa: CASSFSSGNTIYF; cdr3_nt: TGTGCCAGCAGTTTCAGCTCTGGAAACACCATATATTTT
clone_size: once; v_call: TRBV10-3; j_call: TRBJ2-1; d_call: .; cdr3_aa: CAISDSGLRENNEQFF; cdr3_nt: TGTGCCATCAGTGACTCCGGTCTGAGGGAAAACAATGAGCAGTTCTTC
clone_size: .; v_call: TRBV4-1; j_call: TRBJ2-5; d_call: TRBD2; cdr3_aa: CASSQAGLAGGPYQETQYF; cdr3_nt: TGCGCCAGCAGCCAAGCCGGACTAGCGGGAGGGCCGTACCAAGAGACCCAGTACTTC
clone_size: .; v_call: TRBV14; j_call: TRBJ1-2; d_call: .; cdr3_aa: CASSQGRGFYGYTF; cdr3_nt: TGTGCCAGCAGCCAAGGACGGGGATTCTATGGCTACACCTTC
clone_size: few; v_call: TRBV19; j_call: TRBJ1-5; d_call: TRBD1; cdr3_aa: CASSTQGEPGYQPQHF; cdr3_nt: TGTGCCAGTAGTACACAGGGGGAACCAGGGTATCAGCCCCAGCATTTT
clone_size: few; v_call: TRBV19; j_call: TRBJ2-7; d_call: TRBD1; cdr3_aa: CASSRDRGHDEQYF; cdr3_nt: TGTGCCAGTAGCCGGGACAGGGGGCACGACGAGCAGTACTTC
clone_size: .; v_call: TRBV3-1/TRBV3-2; j_call: TRBJ2-5; d_call: TRBD2; cdr3_aa: CASSQRTPGGETQYF; cdr3_nt: TGTGCCAGCAGCCAACGGACACCGGGAGGAGAGACCCAGTACTTC
clone_size: .; v_call: TRBV6-5; j_call: TRBJ1-2; d_call: .; cdr3_aa: CASSPTGQLRGYTF; cdr3_nt: TGTGCCAGCAGTCCGACAGGCCAGCTGCGGGGCTACACCTTC
clone_size: few; v_call: TRBV19; j_call: TRBJ2-7; d_call: TRBD2; cdr3_aa: CASSIGSGSYEQYF; cdr3_nt: TGTGCCAGTAGTATAGGTAGCGGGAGCTACGAGCAGTACTTC
clone_size: .; v_call: TRBV7-6; j_call: TRBJ2-7; d_call: TRBD1; cdr3_aa: CASSLTERDSTYEQYF; cdr3_nt: TGTGCCAGCAGCTTAACGGAAAGGGACAGTACCTACGAGCAGTACTTC
clone_size: .; v_call: TRBV4-3; j_call: TRBJ2-7; d_call: .; cdr3_aa: CASSLRAGYYEQYF; cdr3_nt: TGCGCCAGCAGCCTTAGGGCGGGGTACTACGAGCAGTACTTC
clone_size: .; v_call: TRBV5-4; j_call: TRBJ2-5; d_call: TRBD1; cdr3_aa: CASSRGQSTQETQYF; cdr3_nt: TGTGCCAGCAGCAGGGGGCAATCAACCCAAGAGACCCAGTACTTC
clone_size: once; v_call: TRBV2; j_call: TRBJ2-5; d_call: .; cdr3_aa: CASKGSLAGKETQYF; cdr3_nt: TGTGCCAGCAAGGGAAGCCTGGCGGGAAAAGAGACCCAGTACTTC
clone_size: .; v_call: TRBV4-3; j_call: TRBJ2-7; d_call: .; cdr3_aa: CASSQVSAGGLREQYF; cdr3_nt: TGCGCCAGCAGCCAAGTAAGTGCCGGGGGGCTGCGCGAGCAGTACTTC
clone_size: .; v_call: TRBV3-1/TRBV3-2; j_call: TRBJ2-5; d_call: TRBD2; cdr3_aa: CASGLAGKETQYF; cdr3_nt: TGTGCCAGCGGACTAGCGGGCAAAGAGACCCAGTACTTC
clone_size: once; v_call: TRBV7-2; j_call: TRBJ2-1; d_call: TRBD2; cdr3_aa: CASSLLSGRAGGEQFF; cdr3_nt: TGTGCCAGCAGCTTACTTAGCGGGAGGGCCGGAGGTGAGCAGTTCTTC
clone_size: .; v_call: TRBV14; j_call: TRBJ2-7; d_call: .; cdr3_aa: CASSLGPVEQYF; cdr3_nt: TGTGCCAGCAGCCTGGGCCCCGTTGAGCAGTACTTC
clone_size: few; v_call: TRBV5-4; j_call: TRBJ2-7; d_call: .; cdr3_aa: CASSFDSYEQYF; cdr3_nt: TGTGCCAGCAGCTTTGACAGCTACGAGCAGTACTTC
clone_size: .; v_call: TRBV5-5; j_call: TRBJ2-3; d_call: TRBD2; cdr3_aa: CASSLGRELDTQYF; cdr3_nt: TGTGCCAGCAGCTTAGGGCGGGAGTTAGATACGCAGTATTTT
clone_size: .; v_call: TRBV2; j_call: TRBJ2-3; d_call: TRBD2; cdr3_aa: CASSPGPGRAGADTQYF; cdr3_nt: TGTGCCAGCAGTCCGGGGCCCGGTAGAGCGGGAGCCGATACGCAGTATTTT
clone_size: .; v_call: TRBV19; j_call: TRBJ1-4; d_call: .; cdr3_aa: CASSPGGGTLREKLFF; cdr3_nt: TGTGCCAGTAGTCCCGGGGGAGGGACCCTACGGGAAAAACTGTTTTTT
clone_size: .; v_call: TRBV18; j_call: TRBJ1-5; d_call: TRBD1; cdr3_aa: CASSPAGGNQPQHF; cdr3_nt: TGTGCCAGCTCACCAGCAGGGGGAAATCAGCCCCAGCATTTT
clone_size: .; v_call: TRBV5-1; j_call: TRBJ2-5; d_call: .; cdr3_aa: CASSLGDWGRKTQYF; cdr3_nt: TGCGCCAGCAGCTTGGGTGATTGGGGGCGCAAGACCCAGTACTTC
clone_size: few; v_call: TRBV29-1; j_call: TRBJ1-3; d_call: .; cdr3_aa: CSFRGGGNTIYF; cdr3_nt: TGCAGCTTCCGGGGAGGCGGAAACACCATATATTTT
clone_size: once; v_call: TRBV7-9; j_call: TRBJ2-7; d_call: .; cdr3_aa: CASSSVAEPSYEQYF; cdr3_nt: TGTGCCAGCAGCTCCGTAGCGGAACCATCCTACGAGCAGTACTTC
clone_size: .; v_call: TRBV28; j_call: TRBJ1-5; d_call: .; cdr3_aa: CASSQGHRSNQPQHF; cdr3_nt: TGTGCCAGCAGCCAAGGACACCGAAGCAATCAGCCCCAGCATTTT
clone_size: .; v_call: TRBV10-3; j_call: TRBJ1-2; d_call: TRBD1; cdr3_aa: CAILSTGGSYYGYTF; cdr3_nt: TGTGCCATCCTCTCGACAGGGGGTTCTTACTATGGCTACACCTTC
clone_size: .; v_call: TRBV7-2; j_call: TRBJ1-2; d_call: TRBD1; cdr3_aa: CASSFGTGAYGYTF; cdr3_nt: TGTGCCAGCAGCTTCGGGACAGGTGCCTATGGCTACACCTTC
clone_size: .; v_call: TRBV10-3; j_call: TRBJ2-5; d_call: .; cdr3_aa: CAISESGVQETQYF; cdr3_nt: TGTGCCATCAGCGAGTCAGGGGTCCAAGAGACCCAGTACTTC
clone_size: .; v_call: TRBV2; j_call: TRBJ2-3; d_call: .; cdr3_aa: CASKEGSTDTQYF; cdr3_nt: TGTGCCAGCAAGGAGGGTTCCACAGATACGCAGTATTTT
clone_size: .; v_call: TRBV27; j_call: TRBJ2-3; d_call: TRBD2; cdr3_aa: CASTQTSGKAQYF; cdr3_nt: TGTGCCAGCACCCAAACTAGCGGGAAGGCGCAGTATTTT
clone_size: .; v_call: TRBV19; j_call: TRBJ1-2; d_call: TRBD1; cdr3_aa: CASSWDRANYGYTF; cdr3_nt: TGTGCCAGTAGTTGGGACAGGGCTAACTATGGCTACACCTTC
clone_size: .; v_call: TRBV19; j_call: TRBJ2-4; d_call: TRBD1; cdr3_aa: CASSMGRGHENIQYF; cdr3_nt: TGTGCCAGTAGTATGGGCAGGGGGCACGAAAACATTCAGTACTTC
clone_size: .; v_call: TRBV12-5; j_call: TRBJ1-1; d_call: .; cdr3_aa: CASGHLQEAFF; cdr3_nt: TGTGCTAGTGGACATTTGCAGGAAGCTTTCTTT
clone_size: .; v_call: TRBV10-3; j_call: TRBJ2-2; d_call: .; cdr3_aa: CAISAGSDTGELFF; cdr3_nt: TGTGCCATCTCTGCCGGGAGCGACACCGGGGAGCTGTTTTTT
clone_size: few; v_call: TRBV6-1; j_call: TRBJ2-1; d_call: TRBD2; cdr3_aa: CASSEAPLLIGLAGGVSSYNEQFF; cdr3_nt: TGTGCCAGCAGTGAAGCTCCCCTCTTGATCGGACTAGCGGGAGGCGTAAGCTCCTACAATGAGCAGTTCTTC
clone_size: many; v_call: TRBV5-4; j_call: TRBJ2-7; d_call: TRBD2; cdr3_aa: CASSLYASGPTSYEQYF; cdr3_nt: TGTGCCAGCAGCTTGTACGCTAGCGGACCAACCTCCTACGAGCAGTACTTC
clone_size: once; v_call: TRBV3-1/TRBV3-2; j_call: TRBJ2-1; d_call: TRBD2; cdr3_aa: CASSQEISGSIGDEQFF; cdr3_nt: TGTGCCAGCAGCCAAGAAATAAGCGGGAGCATTGGGGATGAGCAGTTCTTC
clone_size: .; v_call: TRBV3-1/TRBV3-2; j_call: TRBJ2-2; d_call: TRBD1; cdr3_aa: CASSQGGGRGRTGELFF; cdr3_nt: TGTGCCAGCAGCCAAGGGGGTGGCAGGGGGCGGACCGGGGAGCTGTTTTTT
clone_size: once; v_call: TRBV28; j_call: TRBJ2-7; d_call: TRBD1; cdr3_aa: CASSLDRVYEQYF; cdr3_nt: TGTGCCAGCAGCCTGGACAGGGTCTACGAGCAGTACTTC
clone_size: .; v_call: TRBV19; j_call: TRBJ2-2; d_call: .; cdr3_aa: CASSMARANGELFF; cdr3_nt: TGTGCCAGTAGTATGGCCAGGGCCAACGGGGAGCTGTTTTTT
clone_size: .; v_call: TRBV18; j_call: TRBJ1-4; d_call: .; cdr3_aa: CASSPLSPPQGVNEKLFF; cdr3_nt: TGTGCCAGCTCACCCCTAAGCCCCCCCCAGGGCGTTAATGAAAAACTGTTTTTT
clone_size: .; v_call: TRBV9; j_call: TRBJ1-6; d_call: TRBD1; cdr3_aa: CASSAVTGTNSPLHF; cdr3_nt: TGTGCCAGCAGCGCAGTGACAGGGACCAATTCACCCCTCCACTTT
clone_size: .; v_call: TRBV28; j_call: TRBJ2-7; d_call: .; cdr3_aa: CASSLDRYEQYF; cdr3_nt: TGTGCCAGCAGCCTAGACAGGTACGAGCAGTACTTC
clone_size: .; v_call: TRBV7-9; j_call: TRBJ2-2; d_call: TRBD1; cdr3_aa: CASSAGQGRAGELFF; cdr3_nt: TGTGCCAGCAGCGCGGGACAGGGAAGGGCCGGGGAGCTGTTTTTT
clone_size: .; v_call: TRBV15; j_call: TRBJ1-2; d_call: .; cdr3_aa: CATSRDQLNRPTF; cdr3_nt: TGTGCCACCAGCAGAGATCAGTTAAACCGTCCCACCTTC
clone_size: .; v_call: TRBV7-9; j_call: TRBJ2-3; d_call: TRBD2; cdr3_aa: CASSLRSLAGGSDTQYF; cdr3_nt: TGTGCCAGCAGCTTAAGGTCACTAGCGGGTGGGTCAGATACGCAGTATTTT
clone_size: .; v_call: TRBV15; j_call: TRBJ2-1; d_call: TRBD2; cdr3_aa: CATSSTSGGDEQFF; cdr3_nt: TGTGCCACCAGCAGCACTAGCGGGGGGGATGAGCAGTTCTTC
clone_size: .; v_call: TRBV29-1; j_call: TRBJ2-1; d_call: TRBD2; cdr3_aa: CSVARLAGTNEQFF; cdr3_nt: TGCAGCGTTGCTAGACTAGCGGGTACTAATGAGCAGTTCTTC
clone_size: .; v_call: TRBV30; j_call: TRBJ2-7; d_call: TRBD2; cdr3_aa: CAWSPRLAGVLSYEQYF; cdr3_nt: TGTGCCTGGAGTCCAAGACTAGCGGGAGTTCTCTCCTACGAGCAGTACTTC
clone_size: .; v_call: TRBV5-8; j_call: TRBJ1-5; d_call: .; cdr3_aa: CASSLGDWGPQHF; cdr3_nt: TGTGCCAGCAGCTTGGGGGACTGGGGGCCCCAGCATTTT
clone_size: .; v_call: TRBV28; j_call: TRBJ2-2; d_call: TRBD2; cdr3_aa: CASSFSGVTGELFF; cdr3_nt: TGTGCCAGCAGTTTCAGCGGGGTCACCGGGGAGCTGTTTTTT
clone_size: .; v_call: TRBV14; j_call: TRBJ2-3; d_call: TRBD2; cdr3_aa: CASSPLGSGRTDTQYF; cdr3_nt: TGTGCCAGCAGCCCCCTAGGGAGCGGGAGGACTGATACGCAGTATTTT
clone_size: .; v_call: TRBV5-6; j_call: TRBJ1-2; d_call: .; cdr3_aa: CASSLMGHGYTF; cdr3_nt: TGTGCCAGCAGCTTGATGGGCCATGGCTACACCTTC
clone_size: .; v_call: TRBV18; j_call: TRBJ2-3; d_call: TRBD2; cdr3_aa: CASSPGLAVSDTQYF; cdr3_nt: TGTGCCAGCTCACCGGGACTAGCGGTATCAGATACGCAGTATTTT
clone_size: .; v_call: TRBV7-8; j_call: TRBJ1-2; d_call: .; cdr3_aa: CASSLARRGIDYGYTF; cdr3_nt: TGTGCCAGCAGCTTAGCCCGTAGAGGAATTGACTATGGCTACACCTTC
clone_size: .; v_call: TRBV6-1; j_call: TRBJ2-6; d_call: TRBD1; cdr3_aa: CASSDRTGFSSGANVLTF; cdr3_nt: TGTGCCAGCAGTGATAGGACAGGGTTTTCCTCTGGGGCCAACGTCCTGACTTTC
clone_size: .; v_call: TRBV7-2; j_call: TRBJ2-1; d_call: .; cdr3_aa: CASSLARDGNEQFF; cdr3_nt: TGTGCCAGCAGCTTAGCCAGGGATGGGAATGAGCAGTTCTTC
clone_size: .; v_call: TRBV3-1/TRBV3-2; j_call: TRBJ1-2; d_call: .; cdr3_aa: CASSQVGGGEVNGYTF; cdr3_nt: TGTGCCAGCAGCCAAGTGGGCGGGGGCGAAGTCAATGGCTACACCTTC
clone_size: .; v_call: TRBV5-1; j_call: TRBJ1-1; d_call: TRBD1; cdr3_aa: CASSSTGESHTEAFF; cdr3_nt: TGCGCCAGCAGTTCGACAGGGGAGAGTCACACTGAAGCTTTCTTT